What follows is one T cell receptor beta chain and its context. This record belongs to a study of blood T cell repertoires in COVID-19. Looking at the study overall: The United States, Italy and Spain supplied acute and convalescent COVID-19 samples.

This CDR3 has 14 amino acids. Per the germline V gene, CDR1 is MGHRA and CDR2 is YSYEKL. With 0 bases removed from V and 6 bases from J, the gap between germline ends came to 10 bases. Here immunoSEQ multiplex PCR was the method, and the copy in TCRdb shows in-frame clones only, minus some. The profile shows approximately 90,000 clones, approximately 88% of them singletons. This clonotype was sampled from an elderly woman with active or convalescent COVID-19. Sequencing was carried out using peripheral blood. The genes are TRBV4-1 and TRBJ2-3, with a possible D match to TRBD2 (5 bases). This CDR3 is CASSQEVTRDTQYF. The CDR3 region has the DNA TGCGCCAGCAGCCAAGAGGTCACTAGGGATACGCAGTATTTT.